These 26 T cell receptor beta chains came from one sample sequenced in a study of blood T cell repertoires in COVID-19. The assay was immunoSEQ multiplex PCR, and TCRdb's table has in-frame clones only and misses some. The table includes approximately 200,000 clones, roughly 80% detected once. Sequencing was performed on peripheral blood. The receptors here all came from a woman aged 80 or over with acute or convalescent COVID-19.

The chain uses TRBV11-2 and TRBJ2-3, with 8 positions matching TRBD2. Germline CDR1 and CDR2: SGHAT and FQNNGV. V lost 4 bases, J lost 4 bases, and 7 bases stayed unmatched. CDR3 size: 15 residues. The CDR3: CASSSMAGGSDTQYF. The CDR3 DNA sequence: TGTGCCAGCAGCTCCATGGCGGGGGGTTCAGATACGCAGTATTTT.

This clone has more than one count but fewer than ten. This sequence joins TRBV19 and TRBJ2-3, with D possibly TRBD2 on 6 matching bases. V was trimmed by 0 bases and J by 5 bases, leaving 18 bases between them. This CDR3 has 17 amino acids. Germline loops: CDR1 LNHDA, CDR2 SQIVND (reference sequence). CDR3 protein: CASSIDLGGALGDTQYF. The CDR3 DNA reads TGTGCCAGTAGTATAGATCTGGGCGGGGCCTTAGGAGATACGCAGTATTTT.

The sample holds a few counts of this clone. The rearrangement uses TRBV9 and TRBJ1-6, with a weak D call TRBD1 (6 bases). Germline CDR1 SGDLS, CDR2 YYNGEE. The CDR3 is 15 amino acids. V lost 3 bases to trimming and J lost 5 bases, with 12 bases between them. The CDR3 loop reads CASSADSLNNSPLHF. In nucleotides, the CDR3 is TGTGCCAGCAGCGCGGACAGTCTGAATAATTCACCCCTCCACTTT.

This clone was counted a single time. The chain recombines TRBV11-2 with TRBJ2-1, with D perhaps matching TRBD1 (5 bases). The CDR3 extends over 17 amino acids. The V end lost 5 bases, the J end lost 1 base, and 18 bases lay between the germline ends. Germline V gene lookup returns CDR1 SGHAT and CDR2 FQNNGV. CDR3 nucleotides: TGTGCCAGCAGCCTCAGGGTGTCGACAGCTTCCTACAATGAGCAGTTCTTC. This gives the protein CASSLRVSTASYNEQFF. The full variable domain, its missing parts supplied by reference TRBV11-2 and TRBJ2-1, is EAGVAQSPRYKIIEKRQSVAFWCNPISGHATLYWYQQILGQGPKLLIQFQNNGVVDDSQLPKDRFSAERLKGVDSTLKIQPAKLEDSAVYLCASSLRVSTASYNEQFFGPGTRLTVL.

This clone was seen a single time. V usage is TRBV11-3 and J usage is TRBJ1-1, with TRBD1 matching over 10 bases. There are 16 residues in the CDR3. The germline CDR1 and CDR2 sequences are SGHNT and YENEEA. Trimming at V came to 1 base and at J to 2 bases, leaving 4 bases not matched to a gene. CDR3 loop: CASSLGGQGLNTEAFF. The CDR3 DNA is TGTGCCAGCAGCTTAGGGGGACAGGGGCTCAACACTGAAGCTTTCTTT.

The chain uses TRBV7-2 and TRBJ1-3, with D perhaps TRBD1 (5 bases). The CDR3 spans 14 residues. Per the germline V gene, CDR1 is SGHTA and CDR2 is FQGNSA. V was clipped by 6 bases and J by 4 bases, with 13 bases between them. The CDR3 spells CASRPGFSGNTIYF. In DNA form, the CDR3 reads TGTGCCAGCAGGCCAGGGTTTTCCGGAAACACCATATATTTT.

The gene calls are TRBV24-1 and TRBJ1-2; 7 bases map to TRBD1. The CDR3 loop spans 15 amino acids. The germline gives CDR1 KGHDR, CDR2 SFDVKD. J gave up 2 bases and V 4 bases, and 6 bases lay outside the gene matches. For the CDR3, the DNA is TGTGCCACCAGTGACCTTCTGGGACAGAACTATGGCTACACCTTC. Protein sequence: CATSDLLGQNYGYTF.

The chain couples TRBV7-2 to TRBJ1-4, with D uncertain. The CDR3 is 13 amino acids. Trimming pared 3 bases from V and 7 bases from J, leaving 9 bases between. The V gene's germline CDR1 is SGHTA and CDR2 FQGNSA. CDR3 sequence reads: CASSLYGGEKLFF. CDR3 DNA: TGTGCCAGCAGCTTGTATGGAGGTGAAAAACTGTTTTTT. Full variable domain (outside the CDR3, taken from reference TRBV7-2 and TRBJ1-4): GAGVSQSPSNKVTEKGKDVELRCDPISGHTALYWYRQSLGQGLEFLIYFQGNSAPDKSGLPSDRFSAERTGGSVSTLTIQRTQQEDSAVYLCASSLYGGEKLFFGSGTQLSVL.

The chain carries TRBV11-3 and TRBJ2-2; 7 bases map to TRBD1. The CDR3 length is 15 residues. Trimming removed 5 bases from V and 1 base from J; junction bases left unmatched: 4. Per germline, CDR1 SGHNT and CDR2 YENEEA. The DNA of the CDR3 is TGTGCCAGCAGCGCCCGACAGGGGAACACCGGGGAGCTGTTTTTT. This codes for CASSARQGNTGELFF.

This clone was picked up one time. The chain uses TRBV6-2 or TRBV6-3 and TRBJ1-5, with 7 bases lining up with TRBD1. CDR1 is MNHEY, CDR2 SVGEGT, per germline. With 6 bases clipped from V and 9 bases from J, the junction kept 5 bases outside the gene matches. CDR3 size: 12 residues. The CDR3 nucleotides are TGTGCCAGCAGCAAGACAGGGTCGCCCCAGCATTTT. This sequence encodes CASSKTGSPQHF.

The J gene is TRBJ2-3, the V gene TRBV25-1; the D is unclear. The CDR3 runs 12 residues. Germline V gives CDR1 MGHDK, CDR2 SYGVNS. Trimming stripped 3 bases from V and 10 bases from J, with 11 bases between. The CDR3 region is CASSEVRTAQYF. For the CDR3, the DNA is TGTGCCAGCAGTGAGGTGAGAACAGCGCAGTATTTT.

The rearrangement uses TRBV28 and TRBJ2-7; 8 bases are shared with TRBD1. Trimming removed 6 bases from V and 2 bases from J; junction bases left unmatched: 24. The length of the CDR3 is 20 residues. Germline CDR1 reads MDHEN; CDR2 reads SYDVKM. CDR3 residues: CASRISEAGGEGGPPYEQYF. The CDR3, as DNA: TGTGCCAGCAGAATTTCCGAGGCAGGGGGCGAAGGCGGTCCACCCTACGAGCAGTACTTC.

This clone turned up a few times. The rearrangement uses TRBV29-1 and TRBJ1-5; TRBD1 might be the D (5 bases). V gave up 8 bases and J gave up 4 bases, with 18 bases separating them. The length of the CDR3 is 14 residues. Germline CDR1 reads SQVTM; CDR2 reads ANQGSEA. The CDR3 nucleotides are TGCAGCTCCACAGGAGGGGTCCTTAATCAGCCCCAGCATTTT. As protein: CSSTGGVLNQPQHF.

The chain couples TRBV6-6 to TRBJ1-4; D is unclear. The CDR3 is 16 residues long. Germline V gene lookup returns CDR1 MNHNY and CDR2 SVGAGI (reference sequence). V was pared by 4 bases and J by 8 bases, with 20 bases between. CDR3 residues: CASSSKGLVGGEKLFF. The CDR3 region has the DNA TGTGCCAGCAGTTCCAAGGGCTTGGTCGGAGGGGAAAAACTGTTTTTT.

This clone has just one count. The chain employs TRBV18 and TRBJ1-5; D unclear. Germline V lookup: CDR1 KGHSH, CDR2 LQKENI. Trimming took off 3 bases at V and 1 base at J, with 4 bases between the two ends. The CDR3 length is 13 residues. The CDR3 DNA reads TGTGCCAGCTCACCTTCAAGCAATCAGCCCCAGCATTTT. Residues: CASSPSSNQPQHF.

V gene TRBV5-4 combines with J gene TRBJ2-1; 10 bases fit TRBD2. V trimming: 0 bases; J trimming: 7 bases; junction bases outside the gene matches: 10. CDR1 is SGHNT, CDR2 YYREEE, per germline (reference sequence). This CDR3 is 17 amino acids long. Written as DNA, the CDR3 is TGTGCCAGCAGCTTGGATCCCAGCGGGAGGGGTTCGAATGAGCAGTTCTTC. Amino acid sequence: CASSLDPSGRGSNEQFF.

The genes are TRBV7-8 and TRBJ1-1; maybe TRBD1 (5 bases). V was shortened by 4 bases and J by 3 bases, with 21 bases between the two germline ends. Per the germline V gene, CDR1 is SGHVS and CDR2 is FQNEAQ. The CDR3 contains 17 residues. The CDR3 sequence is CASSSRFQGTTYTEAFF. DNA of the CDR3: TGTGCCAGCAGCTCCCGTTTCCAGGGAACTACGTACACTGAAGCTTTCTTT. Drawing the rest from reference TRBV7-8 and TRBJ1-1, the complete variable domain is GAGVSQSPRYKVAKRGQDVALRCDPISGHVSLFWYQQALGQGPEFLTYFQNEAQLDKSGLPSDRFFAERPEGSVSTLKIQRTQQEDSAVYLCASSSRFQGTTYTEAFFGQGTRLTVV.

The rearrangement links TRBV27 to TRBJ2-2; 9 bases are shared with TRBD2. CDR3 size: 18 residues. The junction had 16 bases not matched to a gene; V was cut back by 8 bases and J by 3 bases. The germline V gene has CDR1 MNHEY and CDR2 SMNVEV (reference sequence). The CDR3 region is CASYGIAGAPRYTGELFF. In nucleotides, the CDR3 is TGTGCCAGCTATGGAATAGCGGGAGCCCCCCGGTACACCGGGGAGCTGTTTTTT.

This chain uses TRBV9 with TRBJ1-4; D is uncertain. V lost 0 bases, J lost 4 bases, and 7 bases lay in between. Germline CDR1 SGDLS, CDR2 YYNGEE. The CDR3 consists of 14 residues. The CDR3 bases are TGTGCCAGCAGCGTAGATGCGTATAATGAAAAACTGTTTTTT. Its translation is CASSVDAYNEKLFF.

The V and J genes are TRBV4-1 and TRBJ2-1; D ambiguous. The CDR3 totals 15 residues. The germline V gene encodes CDR1 MGHRA and CDR2 YSYEKL. The ends were cut back, 2 bases at V and 8 bases at J, with 16 bases in the middle. The CDR3 reads CASSQLGTSMDEQFF. CDR3 DNA sequence: TGCGCCAGCAGCCAATTGGGCACCTCTATGGATGAGCAGTTCTTC.

V is TRBV7-2 and J is TRBJ1-2; D is ambiguous. The V gene lost 1 base and the J gene lost 6 bases, with 9 bases spanning the gap. Germline CDR1 and CDR2: SGHTA and FQGNSA. The CDR3 is made up of 13 amino acids. The CDR3 region has the DNA TGTGCCAGCAGCTTAGTTCCGGGGAATGGCTACACCTTC. Translated, it gives CASSLVPGNGYTF.

The chain joins TRBV4-3 to TRBJ1-2; the D gene is possibly TRBD1 (5 bases). CDR3 length equals 13 residues. Germline CDR1 reads LGHNA; CDR2 reads YSLEER. Trimming left V 0 bases short and J 8 bases short, with 10 bases between. The CDR3 nucleotides are TGCGCCAGCAGCCAAGATTGGCAGGGAGGCTACACCTTC. Translated: CASSQDWQGGYTF.

This chain uses TRBV7-6 with TRBJ1-1; D ambiguous. The CDR3 extends over 13 amino acids. V was clipped by 1 base and J by 3 bases, with 6 bases between them. Germline V gene data show CDR1 as SGHVS and CDR2 as FNYEAQ. CDR3 sequence (DNA): TGTGCCAGCAGCTTAGTGCAGTACACTGAAGCTTTCTTT. Its translation is CASSLVQYTEAFF.

The V call is TRBV6-2 or TRBV6-3, the J call TRBJ2-1; no reliable D call. The V and J ends lost 6 bases and 5 bases respectively, with 11 bases between them. The CDR3 sequence is 13 residues long. Germline V gene lookup returns CDR1 MNHEY and CDR2 SVGEGT. CDR3 sequence reads: CASSLPPDNEQFF. CDR3 DNA sequence: TGTGCCAGCAGCCTTCCCCCGGACAATGAGCAGTTCTTC.

The V gene is TRBV29-1, the J gene TRBJ2-3, with 12 bases fitting TRBD1. This CDR3 has 14 residues. J lost 4 bases, V lost 8 bases, and 7 bases had no gene match. Per the germline V gene, CDR1 is SQVTM and CDR2 is ANQGSEA. The CDR3 reads CSTGTGGISDTQYF. CDR3 bases: TGCAGCACCGGGACAGGGGGCATCTCAGATACGCAGTATTTT.

The V and J genes are TRBV19 and TRBJ2-5; possible D gene TRBD2, 6 bases. The CDR3 has 16 residues. CDR1 and CDR2 (germline): LNHDA, SQIVND (reference sequence). The ends were cut back, 5 bases at V and 5 bases at J, with 21 bases in the middle. The CDR3 bases are TGTGCCAGTAGTCCCCGTCGAGGAGACGCGGGGGAGACCCAGTACTTC. Its protein product is CASSPRRGDAGETQYF.